This TCR beta chain was sequenced during a study of cytomegalovirus exposure and HLA in healthy donors (dated by TCRdb to the late 2010s). In terms of the full investigation: An earlier analysis of roughly 500 of the donors reported 250 to 350 Gb of sequence data and 117 million unique TCR beta sequences from about 179 million T cells. About 280 gigabases of sequencing data and tens of millions of unique TCR sequences were included in an early release covering several hundred HLA-typed donors. Of the 398 genotyped donors, 65% to 90% were placed in the genetic ancestry cluster associated with self-reported Caucasian donors. The study was designed to test whether signatures of past pathogen exposure could be identified by cataloging public T cell receptors. The study profiled the T cell repertoires of hundreds of subjects by immunosequencing and related them to cytomegalovirus serostatus. Besides the first cohort of more than 650 subjects, a separate validation cohort made up of 90 to 150 different subjects was used. To predict cytomegalovirus infection status, the study brought together high-throughput TCR immunosequencing, statistical association of individual TCRs with disease status, and machine learning. In a later analysis, previously published TCR beta repertoires from 666 donors were re-analyzed and high-resolution HLA genotyping was added so that TCR occurrence patterns could be studied. Rather than drawing on any new phenotypic data, the later analysis identified candidate immune exposures from TCR beta sequences and the way those sequences occurred across donors. In an earlier analysis of roughly 600 of the donors, high-throughput TCR beta sequencing was used to judge whether each TCR beta V gene segment behaved as functional or pseudogenic. Alongside the repertoire data, information on donor age, sex, ethnicity and CMV serostatus was compiled. A later genetic analysis used genome-wide SNP genotypes for about three fifths of the 666 donors, treating that subset as a discovery cohort. All discovery cohort repertoires had been generated using a single sequencing platform. Class I and class II HLA loci were covered by the typing at four-digit resolution. Typing coverage varied by locus: roughly 620-640 donors for A, B, C, DRB1 and DQB1; 500 to 550 for DQA1; about 600 for DPA1; fewer than 480 for DPB1. About five DR-DQ haplotypes were treated as single units for association and clustering because of strong linkage in the cohort. Among around 400 genotyped donors of the cohort, an average of roughly 230,000 unique TCR beta nucleotide sequences was sequenced per donor, of which approximately 19% were non-productive. Broad study findings and their caveats: Three of the identified cytomegalovirus-associated TCR beta chains were confirmed in vitro to be specific for cytomegalovirus antigens. Because counts were too low, about 18 rarely observed V segments, including chromosome 9 orphons, were excluded from the earlier analysis of under 650 of the donors. In a later analysis, the rate of TCR association differed among HLA loci, with DRB1 alleles having the most associated TCRs and HLA-C alleles having the fewest. Sequencing depth was assumed to be roughly uniform across donors in the presence/absence analyses, though that assumption may not hold. A later analysis found that most CMV-associated TCR beta chains appeared HLA-restricted, with HLA associations seemingly driven largely by CMV exposure. The classifier was reported to diagnose cytomegalovirus status with high specificity and sensitivity in both the original and validation cohorts. In a later genetic analysis, a missense DCLRE1C variant was associated with V-gene and J-gene trimming of TCR beta chains, and the association was replicated in an independent cohort. A further reported finding was that TCR beta sequences accurately predicted the HLA-A and HLA-B alleles for most subjects in the first cohort. At a false discovery rate of 0.05, a later analysis linked under 20,000 TCR beta sequences to specific HLA alleles. While some public TCRs were present in many individuals, most TCR sequences turned up only very rarely across donors. According to the authors, the approach could potentially be generalized to other disease states and immunological phenotypes. In a later analysis, HLA-associated TCR beta chains were found to be more clonally expanded and to have lower generation probabilities than equally common non-associated chains. A cluster of highly shared sequence variants was judged likely to be a technical artifact of the sequencing pipeline. When HLA alleles, especially DR and DQ, strongly co-occurred, attributing TCR associations to individual alleles was difficult. Several of the top co-occurrence clusters appeared to be linked to parvovirus B19, influenza, CMV and Epstein-Barr virus, according to a later analysis. The cohort was sequenced for TCR beta chains only, and without alpha or paired-chain data the features that could be detected were limited. The only immune exposure information available for the cohort was CMV serostatus. A later genetic analysis reported fewer N-insertions in productive TCRs among donors in an Asian-associated ancestry cluster than the approximately 670-donor mean. Because the 87-base-pair reads could not distinguish some IMGT-functional V segments, including TRBV6-2 and TRBV6-3, those segments were excluded. Broadly in line with IMGT annotations, most TCR beta V segments showed up in productive rearrangements about 90% or about 30% of the time in an earlier analysis of around 550 of the donors. The study listed 164 TCR beta chains as associated with cytomegalovirus. Correlated functional status among segregating V segments might reflect linkage disequilibrium, but an unknown experimental factor could not be ruled out. Because HLA typing was missing for some donors at each locus, association tests included only the typed subset.

The cohort was made up of 666 healthy bone marrow donors. At the time of sampling, every cohort member was nominally healthy, though immune exposures that went unrecorded were likely present. The donor tested CMV seropositive and was one of the 289 seropositive cohort members. Every donor gave a peripheral blood sample, and the peripheral blood mononuclear cells from that sample were used for TCR beta sequencing. Genomic DNA was extracted from the blood cell samples with the Qiagen DNeasy Blood Extraction Kit. Turning to this clone: The antigen this receptor binds is unknown. Per-nucleotide qualities are absent, and no much larger clonotype sits a single base away.

Receptor libraries were prepared by the immunoSEQ multiplex PCR assay. For the multiplex PCR, a mixture combining 60 forward primers for TCR Vbeta segments and 13 reverse primers for TCR Jbeta segments was used. The CDR3 region of rearranged TCR beta genes was amplified from genomic DNA with a multiplex PCR assay. The amplified TCR beta libraries were sequenced on the Illumina HiSeq System as 87-base-pair reads. In the original analysis: A later analysis tallied approximately 87 million unique TCR beta chains across the approximately 670 repertoires, and about 12 million of those chains were shared by two or more donors. A nearest-neighbor algorithm error-corrected the raw reads and collapsed the reads into unique sequences, merging closely related sequences to remove PCR and sequencing errors. V, D and J gene segments were assigned by aligning CDR3 sequences to IMGT reference sequences. Each retained sequence needed at least a six-nucleotide match to both a V gene segment and a J gene segment. A rearrangement counted as productive if the CDR3 had no stop codons and remained in frame with V and J, and every other rearrangement counted as non-productive. CDR3 was defined by IMGT convention, running from the second conserved V-encoded cysteine to the conserved J-encoded phenylalanine. The earlier analysis of about 590 of the donors excluded sequences that lacked an unambiguous match to a single V gene segment. In an earlier analysis of 500 to 750 of the donors, V segments were called functional above 56.7% productive rearrangements and were called segregating when the between-donor standard deviation exceeded 5%. A statistical classification framework was built to diagnose cytomegalovirus status from the catalog of TCR beta chain sequences. A later analysis assigned V and J genes by comparing TCR nucleotide sequences with IMGT/GENE-DB human TR gene sequences. In a later analysis, CDR3 sequences and most-parsimonious VDJ recombination scenarios were assigned using the TCRdist pipeline. In a later analysis, every TCR beta chain was defined by the combination of its CDR3 amino acid sequence and its V-gene family, and reads without a unique V-gene family were dropped. As a way to deal with suspected cross-contamination and a sequencing artifact, a later analysis dropped nearly 600 nucleotide sequences that were highly shared and had low generation probability. In a later analysis, a clonal expansion index was calculated for each public chain from normalized within-repertoire ranks of inferred template counts. In a later analysis, generation probabilities were computed with a VDJ recombination model fitted to out-of-frame rearrangements, and the resulting probabilities were checked against IGoR. In a later analysis, TCR-TCR, TCR-HLA and TCR-CMV co-occurrence was scored with hypergeometric tests, and a repertoire-size bias correction was applied to TCR pairs. A later analysis estimated false discovery rates by permuting HLA or CMV assignments 20 times. In a later analysis, co-occurring TCRs were grouped with DBSCAN, and TCRdist sequence similarity was added when clustering was performed within HLA-allele-positive subsets. Repertoires with fewer than 30,000 or more than 120,000 public chains, plus five repertoires with anomalous nucleotide sharing, were excluded from co-occurrence clustering. TCRdb limited this immuneACCESS table to in-frame rearrangements with V and J called. A share of clones is missing; checked studies link under half to unresolved V genes, and the rest is unexplained. V, J and clone size derive from that table, while D and trimming were established from the DNA sequence. The sample records about 120,000 clones, about 78% of which are singletons. The top ten constitute 12% of the sample.

CDR1 and CDR2 are drawn from the germline V gene (reference sequence): LNHDA, SQIVND. Spanning cysteine to phenylalanine, the CDR3 consists of 15 amino acids. Here the CDR3 DNA is all that survives: 45 bases in frame from base 1. V gives up 1 base and J gives up 5 bases, and the segment between their germline ends measures 14 bases. The TCR comes from a woman in her thirties or forties in good health and CMV-seropositive. The rearrangement combines TRBV19 with TRBJ1-2; confidence is insufficient to name the D gene. The sequenced sample was PBMCs. The DNA sequence is as follows: TGTGCCAGTAGTATAGCGGCAAGGCCGGGATATGGCTACACCTTC. This is translated as CASSIAARPGYGYTF.